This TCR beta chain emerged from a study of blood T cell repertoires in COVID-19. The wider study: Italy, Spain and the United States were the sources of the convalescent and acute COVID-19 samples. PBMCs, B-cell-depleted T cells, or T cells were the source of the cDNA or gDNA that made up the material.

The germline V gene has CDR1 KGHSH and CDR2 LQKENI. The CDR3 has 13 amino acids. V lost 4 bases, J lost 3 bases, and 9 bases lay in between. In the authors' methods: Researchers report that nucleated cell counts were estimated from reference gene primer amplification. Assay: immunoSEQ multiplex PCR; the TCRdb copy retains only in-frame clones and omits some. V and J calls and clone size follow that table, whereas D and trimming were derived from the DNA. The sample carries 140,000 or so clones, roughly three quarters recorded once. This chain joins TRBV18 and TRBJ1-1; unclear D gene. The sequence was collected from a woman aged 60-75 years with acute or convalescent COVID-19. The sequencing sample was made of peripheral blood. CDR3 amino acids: CASSLARDTEAFF. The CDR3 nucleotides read TGTGCCAGCTCACTAGCCCGGGACACTGAAGCTTTCTTT.